By proportion, the clone carrying this T cell receptor (beta chain) is medium-sized. This entry belongs to a study of CD8+ T cells in alopecia areata. Unmatched junction bases numbered 2, after V lost 1 base and J lost 1 base. The CDR3 covers 15 residues. The V gene's germline CDR1 is SGHDN and CDR2 FVKESK. cDNA prepared by RNA extraction and subsequent reverse transcription served as the template for sequencing. This table comes from immunoSEQ multiplex PCR, and its TCRdb copy is limited to in-frame clones, with some not included. The sample lists about 180,000 clones; around three fifths were seen once.

This sequence originates from a human donor with alopecia areata. This chain connects TRBV14 to TRBJ2-5; 8 nucleotides agree with TRBD2. The sequences come from CD4+ T cells sorted from blood, collected at week 0. CDR3 amino acids: CASSQGGTSQETQYF. The CDR3, as DNA: TGTGCCAGCAGCCAAGGAGGGACTAGCCAAGAGACCCAGTACTTC.